These 13 T cell receptor beta chains were all obtained from the same sample, sequenced in a study of shared clonotypes between healthy human individuals. The data were produced by immunoSEQ multiplex PCR, yet TCRdb's version contains in-frame clones alone and is incomplete. The sample carries over a million clones, 75% to 85% recorded once. The sample taken for sequencing was memory CD4+ T cells from PBMCs. Subset reported: CD45RA-negative fraction. These receptor sequences come from a young man in good health. Some clones in this sample may be carry-over from other donors' samples.

The genes are TRBV11-2 and TRBJ2-5, with TRBD2 matching 10 bases. CDR3 size: 16 residues. V was clipped by 1 base and J by 3 bases; unmatched bases: 5. The V gene's germline CDR1 is SGHAT and CDR2 FQNNGV. CDR3 region: CASSLVGTSAEETQYF. The DNA of the CDR3 is TGTGCCAGCAGCTTAGTCGGGACTAGCGCGGAAGAGACCCAGTACTTC.

This clone was detected once. The chain carries TRBV5-1 and TRBJ1-1; D gene uncertain. CDR1 SGHRS and CDR2 YFSETQ come from the germline V gene. The CDR3 extends over 15 amino acids. V lost 1 base and J 0 bases, leaving 10 bases between the germline ends. The chain's CDR3 is CASSLNPGMNTEAFF. The CDR3 coding sequence is TGCGCCAGCAGCTTGAATCCGGGGATGAACACTGAAGCTTTCTTT.

Turning to this clone: The same CDR3 arises from other DNA sequences in this sample as well. The V and J genes are TRBV11-2 and TRBJ1-2, with D unclear. V was cut by 1 base and J by 3 bases, with 6 bases left in between. CDR3 length: 13 amino acids. Per the germline V gene, CDR1 is SGHAT and CDR2 is FQNNGV. As DNA, the CDR3 is TGTGCCAGCAGCTTAGCGAGTTACTATGGCTACACCTTC. It encodes CASSLASYYGYTF.

This chain connects TRBV7-9 to TRBJ1-3, with 8 bases matching TRBD1. V was pared by 4 bases and J by 4 bases, with 9 bases of the junction left unmatched. Looked up from germline, CDR1 is SEHNR and CDR2 is FQNEAQ (reference sequence). The CDR3 runs 16 residues. CDR3 DNA: TGTGCCAGCAGCTCCGACAGGGGAAGCGCAGGAAACACCATATATTTT. This gives the protein CASSSDRGSAGNTIYF.

V gene TRBV9 combines with J gene TRBJ2-7; perhaps TRBD2 as D (5 bases). V shed 0 bases and J shed 5 bases, with 12 bases lying between them. From germline, CDR1 is SGDLS and CDR2 YYNGEE. The CDR3 length is 14 residues. The CDR3 sequence is CASSVGVTTNEQYF. The CDR3, as DNA: TGTGCCAGCAGCGTAGGAGTGACTACGAACGAGCAGTACTTC.

The V and J genes are TRBV30 and TRBJ1-1, with unresolved D. Germline V gene lookup returns CDR1 GTSNPN and CDR2 SVGIG (reference sequence). CDR3 length: 12 residues. The CDR3 DNA sequence: TGTGCACTGCGAAGGGAGAACACTGAAGCTTTCTTT. Its protein is CALRRENTEAFF.

The rearrangement links TRBV19 to TRBJ2-1; D is undetermined. Trimming shortened V by 6 bases and J by 2 bases, and 5 bases separated the two germline ends. The germline V gene has CDR1 LNHDA and CDR2 SQIVND (reference sequence). The CDR3 runs to 12 residues. The CDR3 loop is CASRRAYNEQFF. The CDR3 DNA sequence: TGTGCCAGTAGAAGGGCCTACAATGAGCAGTTCTTC.

This chain joins TRBV5-1 and TRBJ2-1; D ambiguous. CDR1 SGHRS and CDR2 YFSETQ come from the germline V gene. The CDR3 consists of 14 residues. The V end was cut by 1 base, the J end by 5 bases, with 10 bases between. The CDR3 region is CASSLTVSDNEQFF. The CDR3 DNA is TGCGCCAGCAGCTTGACAGTCAGCGACAATGAGCAGTTCTTC.

This clone was counted only a few times. The genes are TRBV28 and TRBJ2-3, with D unclear. Germline V CDR1 and CDR2: MDHEN, SYDVKM. The V gene lost 3 bases and the J gene lost 0 bases, with 7 bases spanning the gap. This CDR3 is built from 14 residues. The CDR3 region has the DNA TGTGCCAGCAGTTTCGCGCCTAGCACAGATACGCAGTATTTT. Its protein product is CASSFAPSTDTQYF.

This chain connects TRBV4-2 to TRBJ2-5; D unclear. CDR1 is LGHNA and CDR2 is YNFKEQ in the germline V gene. Trimming removed 5 bases from V and 5 bases from J, with 12 bases in between. CDR3 length: 13 residues. In DNA form, the CDR3 reads TGTGCCAGCAGCTCCCCCGGTCTGGAGACCCAGTACTTC. As protein: CASSSPGLETQYF.

V usage is TRBV10-3 and J usage is TRBJ2-7, with D maybe TRBD1 (5 bases). The ends were cut back, 2 bases at V and 5 bases at J, with 16 bases in the middle. The CDR3 is 15 amino acids. Germline V gene data show CDR1 as ENHRY and CDR2 as SYGVKD. The CDR3 loop reads CAISEISGQINEQYF. For the CDR3, the DNA is TGTGCCATCAGTGAGATATCAGGACAAATCAACGAGCAGTACTTC.

The chain recombines TRBV28 with TRBJ2-4; the D is unclear. The V and J ends lost 5 bases and 2 bases respectively, with 19 bases between them. The germline V gene encodes CDR1 MDHEN and CDR2 SYDVKM. CDR3 length equals 17 residues. This chain's CDR3 is CASSPPGRIETKNIQYF. The CDR3 DNA reads TGTGCCAGCAGTCCCCCCGGTAGAATTGAGACCAAAAACATTCAGTACTTC.

The chain carries TRBV29-1 and TRBJ2-1, with 8 bases identical to TRBD2. After removal of 1 base from V and 0 bases from J, the junction contained 2 bases not matched to a gene. The CDR3 is 15 amino acids. Germline values: CDR1 SQVTM, CDR2 ANQGSEA. Here the CDR3 DNA reads TGCAGCGTTGAAGGCCTAGCGGGCTCCTACAATGAGCAGTTCTTC. It yields the protein CSVEGLAGSYNEQFF.